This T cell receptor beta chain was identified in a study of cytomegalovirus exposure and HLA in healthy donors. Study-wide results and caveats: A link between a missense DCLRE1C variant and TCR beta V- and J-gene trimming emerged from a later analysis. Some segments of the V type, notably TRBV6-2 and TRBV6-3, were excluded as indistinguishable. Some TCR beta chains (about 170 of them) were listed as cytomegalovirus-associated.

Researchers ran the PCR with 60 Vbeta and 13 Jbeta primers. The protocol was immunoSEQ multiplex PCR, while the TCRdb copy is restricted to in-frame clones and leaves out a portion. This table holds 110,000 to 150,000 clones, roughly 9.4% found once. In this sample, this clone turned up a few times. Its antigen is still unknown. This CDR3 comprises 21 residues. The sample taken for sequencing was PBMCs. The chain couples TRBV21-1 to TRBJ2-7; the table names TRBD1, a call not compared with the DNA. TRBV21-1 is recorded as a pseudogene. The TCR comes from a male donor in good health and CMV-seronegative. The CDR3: CASSNRGLETIHVRGTYEQYF. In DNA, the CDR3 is TGTGCCAGCAGCAATCGAGGTTTAGAGACAATTCATGTTAGGGGAACCTACGAGCAGTACTTC.